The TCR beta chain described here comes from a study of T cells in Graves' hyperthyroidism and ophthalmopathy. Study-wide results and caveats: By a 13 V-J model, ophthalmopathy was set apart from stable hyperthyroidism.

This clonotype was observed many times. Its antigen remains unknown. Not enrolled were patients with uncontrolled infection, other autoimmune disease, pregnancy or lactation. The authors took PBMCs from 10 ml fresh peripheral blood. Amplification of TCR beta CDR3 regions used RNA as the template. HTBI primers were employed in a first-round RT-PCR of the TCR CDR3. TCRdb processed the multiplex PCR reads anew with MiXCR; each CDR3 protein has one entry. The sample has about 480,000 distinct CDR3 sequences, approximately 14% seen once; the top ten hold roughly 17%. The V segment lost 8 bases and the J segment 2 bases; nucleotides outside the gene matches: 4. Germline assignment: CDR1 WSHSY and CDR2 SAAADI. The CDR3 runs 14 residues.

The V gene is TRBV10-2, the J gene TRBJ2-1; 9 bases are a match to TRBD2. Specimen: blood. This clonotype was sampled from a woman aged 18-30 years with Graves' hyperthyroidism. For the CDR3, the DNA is TGCGCCAGCGCGACTAGCGGTACCTACAATGAGCAGTTCTTC. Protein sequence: CASATSGTYNEQFF.